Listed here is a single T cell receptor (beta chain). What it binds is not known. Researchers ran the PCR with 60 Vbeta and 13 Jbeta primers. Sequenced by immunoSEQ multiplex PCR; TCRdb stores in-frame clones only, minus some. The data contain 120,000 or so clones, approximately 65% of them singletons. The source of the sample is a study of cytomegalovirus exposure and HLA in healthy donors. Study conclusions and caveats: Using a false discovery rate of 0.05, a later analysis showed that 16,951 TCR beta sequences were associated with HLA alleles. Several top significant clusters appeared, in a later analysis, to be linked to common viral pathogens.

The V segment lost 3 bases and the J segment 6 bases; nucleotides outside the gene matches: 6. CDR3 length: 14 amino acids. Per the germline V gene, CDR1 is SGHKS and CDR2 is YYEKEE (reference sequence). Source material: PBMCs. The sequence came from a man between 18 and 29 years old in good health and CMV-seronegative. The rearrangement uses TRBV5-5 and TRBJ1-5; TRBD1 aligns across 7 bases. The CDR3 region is CASSSDRVSQPQHF. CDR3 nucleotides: TGTGCCAGCAGCTCCGACAGGGTGAGTCAGCCCCAGCATTTT.